This T cell receptor (beta chain) was found in a study of tumor-infiltrating lymphocytes in localized non-small cell lung cancer. Turning to the study itself: Patients included smokers and never-smokers with various histologies, some sampled after neoadjuvant chemotherapy. Study outcomes and limitations: No link was found between tumor T-cell fraction and recurrence-free survival. Higher tumor T cell infiltration than in uninvolved lung was supported by TCRbeta sequencing. Different pieces of the same tissue went to different assays, confounding technical variation with intratumor heterogeneity.

The repertoire was sequenced with immunoSEQ multiplex PCR; TCRdb's copy has only in-frame clones and lacks some. The table lists some 10,000 clones, approximately 64% of them singletons, with more than 9% in the top ten. The V segment lost 5 bases and the J segment 5 bases; nucleotides outside the gene matches: 2. Germline V CDR1 and CDR2: SNHLY, FYNNEI. CDR3 length: 13 residues. Sample share makes this clone medium-sized. Antigen specificity is unknown. The clonotype originates from a human donor with non-small cell lung cancer. The sample consisted of lung tumor tissue. V and J are TRBV2 and TRBJ1-5; 8 bases fit TRBD1. The CDR3 protein is CASSKTGDQPQHF. The CDR3 DNA sequence: TGTGCCAGCAGTAAGACAGGGGATCAGCCCCAGCATTTT.